The source of this TCR beta chain is a study of CD8+CD57+ T cells in acquired aplastic anemia. Overall study context: Quantities of DNA derived from sorted CD4+ and CD8+ cells averaged roughly 3.4 ug. There were about 10.8 million reads, on average, for CD4+ cells from healthy donors.

Trimming removed 5 bases at V and 4 bases at J, with 9 bases between. From germline, CDR1 is SGHTA and CDR2 FQGNSA. This CDR3 region has 12 residues. Whole-study results and caveats: Patients shared some 30 CD8+ CDR3 sequences with controls. Patients showed no significant difference from controls in CD8+ Simpson's diversity.

This clonotype turned up a few times. What it recognizes is unknown. Genomic DNA, the template, was used for profiling of the TCR beta VDJ and CDR3. TCRdb reprocessed the reads with MiXCR, giving one entry per CDR3 protein. The data show about 100,000 distinct CDR3 sequences, 50% to 65% seen once. The genes are TRBV7-2 and TRBJ2-7; TRBD2 might be the D (5 bases). Sequences were obtained from sorted CD4+, CD8+, or CD8+CD57+ T cells (not recorded which) from PBMCs. This clonotype was sampled from a human donor in good health, serving as a control. This CDR3 reads CASSPEGYEQYF. The CDR3 region has the DNA TGTGCCAGCAGCCCCGAGGGATACGAGCAGTACTTC.